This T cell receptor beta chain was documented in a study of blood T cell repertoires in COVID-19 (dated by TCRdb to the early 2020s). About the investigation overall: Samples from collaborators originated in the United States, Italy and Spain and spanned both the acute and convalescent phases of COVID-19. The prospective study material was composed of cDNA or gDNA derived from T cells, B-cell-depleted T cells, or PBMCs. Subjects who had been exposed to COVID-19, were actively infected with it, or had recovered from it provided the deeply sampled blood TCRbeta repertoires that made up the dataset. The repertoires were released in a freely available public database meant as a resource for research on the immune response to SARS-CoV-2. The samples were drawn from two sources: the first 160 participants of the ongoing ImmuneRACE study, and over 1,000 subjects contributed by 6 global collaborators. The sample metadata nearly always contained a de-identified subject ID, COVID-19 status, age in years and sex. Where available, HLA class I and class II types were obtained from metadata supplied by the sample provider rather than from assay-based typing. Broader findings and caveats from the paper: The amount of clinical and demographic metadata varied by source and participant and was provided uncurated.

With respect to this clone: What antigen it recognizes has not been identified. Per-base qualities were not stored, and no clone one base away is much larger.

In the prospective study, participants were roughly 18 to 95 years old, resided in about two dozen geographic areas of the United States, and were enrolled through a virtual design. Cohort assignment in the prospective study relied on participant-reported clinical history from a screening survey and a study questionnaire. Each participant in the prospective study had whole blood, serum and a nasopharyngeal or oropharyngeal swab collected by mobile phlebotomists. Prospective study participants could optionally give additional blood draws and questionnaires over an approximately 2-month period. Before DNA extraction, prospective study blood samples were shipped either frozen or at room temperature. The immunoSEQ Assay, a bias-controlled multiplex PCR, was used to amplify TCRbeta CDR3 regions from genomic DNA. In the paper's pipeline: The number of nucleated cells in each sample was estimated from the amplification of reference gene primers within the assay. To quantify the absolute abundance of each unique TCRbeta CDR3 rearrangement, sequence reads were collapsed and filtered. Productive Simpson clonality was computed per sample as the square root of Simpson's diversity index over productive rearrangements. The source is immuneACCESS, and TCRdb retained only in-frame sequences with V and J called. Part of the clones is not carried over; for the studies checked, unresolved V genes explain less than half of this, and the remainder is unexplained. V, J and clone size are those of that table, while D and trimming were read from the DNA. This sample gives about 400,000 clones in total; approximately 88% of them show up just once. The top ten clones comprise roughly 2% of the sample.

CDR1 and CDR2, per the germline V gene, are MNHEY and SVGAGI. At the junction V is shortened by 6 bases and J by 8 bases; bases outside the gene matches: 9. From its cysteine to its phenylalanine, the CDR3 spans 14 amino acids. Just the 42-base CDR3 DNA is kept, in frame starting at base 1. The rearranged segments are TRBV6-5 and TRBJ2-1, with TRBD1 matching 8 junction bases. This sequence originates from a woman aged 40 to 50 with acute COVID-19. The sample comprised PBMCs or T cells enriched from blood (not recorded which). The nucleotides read TGTGCCAGCAGGACCGGACAGGGCGGCCATGAGCAGTTCTTC. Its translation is CASRTGQGGHEQFF.